Presented here are 4 T cell receptor beta chains from one specimen sequenced in a study of T cells in tumors after PD-1 blockade. TCRdb keeps only in-frame clones here, not all; method: immunoSEQ multiplex PCR. The sample yields about 63,000 clones, around two thirds seen once. Here the sequenced sample was PBMCs, taken after anti-PD-1 treatment. The receptors here all came from a human donor with basal cell carcinoma.

The V call is TRBV28, the J call TRBJ2-7, with 10 nucleotides matching TRBD2. The V gene end was trimmed by 11 bases and the J gene end by 7 bases; junction bases not matched to a gene: 11. Germline assignment: CDR1 MDHEN and CDR2 SYDVKM. The CDR3 has 13 amino acids. The CDR3 DNA follows: TGTGCCGGCTCTCCGGGACTAGCGAGAGAGCAGTACTTC. It codes for CAGSPGLAREQYF.

As to this clone: The same CDR3 is also encoded by other DNA sequences in this sample. The chain links TRBV5-1 to TRBJ2-5, with a possible D match to TRBD2 (6 bases). V was pared by 1 base and J by 2 bases, with 9 bases between. The CDR3 is 14 amino acids. CDR1 and CDR2 (germline): SGHRS, YFSETQ. The CDR3 here is CASSLLGRQETQYF. In nucleotides, the CDR3 is TGCGCCAGCAGCTTGTTGGGGAGGCAAGAGACCCAGTACTTC.

V usage is TRBV3-1 (or the pseudogene TRBV3-2) and J usage is TRBJ1-1; tentative D call: TRBD1 (6 bases). V lost 2 bases, J lost 7 bases, and 26 bases lay in between. The germline CDR1 and CDR2 sequences are LGHDT and YNNKEL (reference sequence). CDR3 length: 18 amino acids. The CDR3 reads CASSQTVSTGNRVGEAFF. The CDR3 region has the DNA TGTGCCAGCAGCCAAACCGTATCCACAGGGAATAGAGTGGGTGAAGCTTTCTTT.

This clone was seen a single time. The chain uses TRBV7-9 and TRBJ2-2; D is uncertain. Germline V gene lookup returns CDR1 SEHNR and CDR2 FQNEAQ (reference sequence). Trimming stripped 2 bases from V and 9 bases from J, with 10 bases between. This CDR3 spans 13 amino acids. The CDR3 DNA sequence: TGTGCCAGCAGCTTAATGGGCGCCAGGGAGCTGTTTTTT. It is translated as CASSLMGARELFF.